This T cell receptor (beta chain) was profiled in a study of radiotherapy plus CTLA-4 blockade in lung cancer. The method was immunoSEQ multiplex PCR; TCRdb's version includes in-frame clones alone and lacks a portion of them. The repertoire holds about 90,000 clones, with 72% as singletons. Concerning this clone: The antigen is unknown.

Points from the study as a whole: Radiotherapy with ipilimumab was followed by blood expansion of tumor-derived clones.

With 7 bases clipped from V and 4 bases from J, the junction kept 5 bases outside the gene matches. The CDR3 has 14 residues. Germline values: CDR1 ENHRY, CDR2 SYGVKD. V is TRBV10-3 and J is TRBJ2-2, with 8 bases matching TRBD2. The source material was peripheral blood, sampled from a patient treated with radiotherapy plus ipilimumab. The receptor was isolated from a human donor with non-small cell lung cancer that progressed on radiotherapy plus ipilimumab. CDR3 in amino acids: CAIKERESTGELFF. CDR3 DNA: TGTGCCATCAAGGAGCGGGAGTCCACCGGGGAGCTGTTTTTT.